The present entry profiles one TCR beta chain with its context. This sample was taken from a study of shared clonotypes between healthy human individuals. The data were produced by immunoSEQ multiplex PCR, yet TCRdb's version contains in-frame clones alone and is incomplete. Of over a million clones in the sample, about 98% were seen once. The TCR was taken from a man in his thirties or forties in good health. The specimen sequenced was naive CD4+ T cells sorted from blood. Subset indicated: CD45RA+ positively selected.

The DNA of the CDR3 is TGTGCCAGCAGCCACGGGGGAAGGGAGTACTTC. This gives the protein CASSHGGREYF. J is TRBJ2-7 and V is TRBV6-1, with D perhaps TRBD2 (6 bases). Trimming shortened V by 6 bases and J by 11 bases, and 14 bases separated the two germline ends. The CDR3 sequence is 11 residues long. CDR1 MNHNS and CDR2 SASEGT come from the germline V gene.